This entry features one T cell receptor beta chain sequence. The antigen remains unidentified. Additional DNA sequences in this sample encode the identical CDR3. PCR amplification relied on 60 Vbeta primers (plus 13 Jbeta primers). Libraries were prepared by immunoSEQ multiplex PCR; TCRdb keeps only in-frame clonotypes and omits some of them. The data contain roughly 250,000 clones, 70% to 90% of them seen just once; the ten biggest clones take up 1.5% to 2.5%. The data originate from a study of cytomegalovirus exposure and HLA in healthy donors. Study at large: About 79 million unique TCRs from HLA-typed donors were held in an early data release.

Nominally healthy donors provided the samples, though records likely missed some immune exposures. Study-wide findings and caveats: Cytomegalovirus status was reportedly diagnosed by the classifier with high sensitivity and specificity.

This CDR3 has 13 residues. Trimming took off 3 bases at V and 3 bases at J, with 7 bases between the two ends. Germline CDR1 KGHSH, CDR2 LQKENI. The chain carries TRBV18 and TRBJ2-3, with a weak D call TRBD2 (5 bases). Material: PBMCs. This receptor was identified in a woman in her thirties or forties in good health and CMV-seropositive. CDR3 DNA: TGTGCCAGCTCACCCCCGGGGACAGATACGCAGTATTTT. Translating it yields CASSPPGTDTQYF.